This is a list of T cell receptor beta chains from one sample in a study of T cell responses to AZD1222 COVID-19 vaccine. Data came from immunoSEQ multiplex PCR; TCRdb stores just in-frame clones and leaves some out. The data show tens of thousands of clones, more than 75% seen once. The source material was peripheral blood, sampled on day 0 of MenACWY control vaccination. These receptors came from an adult in good health. The CDR3 runs from the conserved cysteine through the conserved F or W. The D gene is left open where the match is weak. A row's size may be missing; if present it is once, few, many or a size class.

V gene,J gene,clone size,D gene,CDR3 DNA,CDR3 protein
TRBV6-1,TRBJ1-1,-,-,TGTGCCAGCAGTGAACCCCCCCCCGGGGACACTGAAGCTTTCTTT,CASSEPPPGDTEAFF
TRBV27,TRBJ2-7,-,TRBD1,TGTGCCAGCAGCCACAGGGGCTCCTACGAGCAGTACTTC,CASSHRGSYEQYF
TRBV7-9,TRBJ1-2,-,-,TGTGCCAGCAGCTTAGGGGACTATGGCTACACCTTC,CASSLGDYGYTF
TRBV10-3,TRBJ2-1,-,TRBD2,TGTGCCATCACTCACACCGGGACTAGCAACTACAATGAGCAGTTCTTC,CAITHTGTSNYNEQFF
TRBV14,TRBJ2-7,-,-,TGTGCCAGCAGAGGGTCCTACGAGCAGTACTTC,CASRGSYEQYF
TRBV28,TRBJ2-6,-,TRBD1,TGTGCCAGCAGTCCACCGGGACAGGGCCGTCGGGCCAACGTCCTGACTTTC,CASSPPGQGRRANVLTF
TRBV5-1,TRBJ2-3,-,-,TGCGCCAGCAGCTTGGGACTTATAGGTAGCACAGATACGCAGTATTTT,CASSLGLIGSTDTQYF
TRBV5-1,TRBJ1-3,-,-,TGCGCCAGCAGCTTGGCCGGCGCCTCTGGAAACACCATATATTTT,CASSLAGASGNTIYF
TRBV7-9,TRBJ2-7,once,TRBD2,TGTGCCAGCAGCTTGTCCCACGGGACTAGCGGGACTTCCTACGAGCAGTACTTC,CASSLSHGTSGTSYEQYF
TRBV28,TRBJ2-1,-,-,TGTGCCAGCTCGATCCTCCTCAATGAGCAGTTCTTC,CASSILLNEQFF
TRBV24-1,TRBJ2-3,-,TRBD1,TGTGCCACCAGTGATCCGGGACAGGGGACCTCAGATACGCAGTATTTT,CATSDPGQGTSDTQYF
TRBV5-8,TRBJ1-2,-,-,TGTGCCAGCACCTTGGGGAGCGGCTACACCTTC,CASTLGSGYTF